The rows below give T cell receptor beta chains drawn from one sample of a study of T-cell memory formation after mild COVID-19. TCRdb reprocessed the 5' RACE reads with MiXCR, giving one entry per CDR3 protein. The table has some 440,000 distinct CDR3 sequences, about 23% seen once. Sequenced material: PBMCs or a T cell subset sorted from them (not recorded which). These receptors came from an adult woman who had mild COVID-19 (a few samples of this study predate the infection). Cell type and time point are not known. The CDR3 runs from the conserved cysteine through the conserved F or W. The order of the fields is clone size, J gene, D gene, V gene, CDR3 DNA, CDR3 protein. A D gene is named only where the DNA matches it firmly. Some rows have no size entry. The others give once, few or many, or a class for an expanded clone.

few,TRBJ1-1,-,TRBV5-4,TGTGCCAGCCGATTATACAGGGACACTGAAGCTTTCTTT,CASRLYRDTEAFF
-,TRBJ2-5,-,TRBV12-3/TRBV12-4,TGTGCCAGCACCAAGGGAGCCGTAGAGACCCAGTACTTC,CASTKGAVETQYF
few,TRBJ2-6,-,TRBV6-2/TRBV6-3,TGTGCCAGCAGTTACTCGATGAACAGGCACTCTGGGGCCAACGTCCTGACTTTC,CASSYSMNRHSGANVLTF
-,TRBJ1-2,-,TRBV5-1,TGCGCCAGCAGCTTGAGTCAGTCCTATGGCTACACCTTC,CASSLSQSYGYTF
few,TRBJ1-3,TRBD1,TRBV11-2,TGTGCCAGCAGCGCCCGACAGGGTCTGACTGGAAACACCATATATTTT,CASSARQGLTGNTIYF
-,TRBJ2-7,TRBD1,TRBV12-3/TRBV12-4,TGTGCCAGCAGTTCCAACGCAAGGGGGCTCGCCTACGAGCAGTACTTC,CASSSNARGLAYEQYF
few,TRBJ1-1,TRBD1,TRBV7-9,TGTGCCAGCAGCCGACTGCAGGGACAGGGGAGCGCTGAAGCTTTCTTT,CASSRLQGQGSAEAFF
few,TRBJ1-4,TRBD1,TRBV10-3,TGTGCCATCAGTGAACAGGGGCCTAATGAAAAACTGTTTTTT,CAISEQGPNEKLFF
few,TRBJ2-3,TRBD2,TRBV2,TGTGCCAGCAGTGAAGCGCGGGGGAGCACAGATACGCAGTATTTT,CASSEARGSTDTQYF
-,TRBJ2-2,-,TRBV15,TGTGCCACCAGCAGAGAGGCCGGGGGACTTAACACCGGGGAGCTGTTTTTT,CATSREAGGLNTGELFF
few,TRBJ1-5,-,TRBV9,TGTGCCAGCAGTGTCGGCAATCAGCCCCAGCATTTT,CASSVGNQPQHF
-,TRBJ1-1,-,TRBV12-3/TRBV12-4,TGTGCCAGCAGTGATCAGTCCCCTGAAGCTTTCTTT,CASSDQSPEAFF
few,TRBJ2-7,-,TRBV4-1,TGCGCCAGCAGCCAACCCTTTACCGGGGCTTCCTACGAGCAGTACTTC,CASSQPFTGASYEQYF
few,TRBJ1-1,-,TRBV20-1,TGCAGTGCTAGACATTTGTGGAACACTGAAGCTTTCTTT,CSARHLWNTEAFF
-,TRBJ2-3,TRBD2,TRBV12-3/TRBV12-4,TGTGCCAGCAGTTTAGCGCGTACTAGCGGTGGCAAAACAGATACGCAGTATTTT,CASSLARTSGGKTDTQYF
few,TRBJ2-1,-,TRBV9,TGTGCCAGCAGCGACAACACCGGGACGGCCGCCAATGAGCAGTTCTTC,CASSDNTGTAANEQFF
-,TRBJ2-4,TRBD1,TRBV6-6,TGTGCCAGCAGTTCCATGGACAGGGTGGCTAACATTCAGTACTTC,CASSSMDRVANIQYF
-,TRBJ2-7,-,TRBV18,TGTGCCAGCTCACCCGCCGGGATCATCTACGAGCAGTACTTC,CASSPAGIIYEQYF
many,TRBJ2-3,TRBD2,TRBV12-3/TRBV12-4,TGTGCCAGCAAACCCGGGACTAGCGGGACAGATACGCAGTATTTT,CASKPGTSGTDTQYF
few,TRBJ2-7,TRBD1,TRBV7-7,TGTGCCAGCAGCTCGGACAGGGCCCCCTACGAGCAGTACTTC,CASSSDRAPYEQYF
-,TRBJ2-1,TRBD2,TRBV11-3,TGTGCCAGCAGCCCTTATGAGACTAGCGGGACAGACTACAATGAGCAGTTCTTC,CASSPYETSGTDYNEQFF
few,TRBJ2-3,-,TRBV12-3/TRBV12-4,TGTGCCAGCACCTTGGGCTCGAACACAGATACGCAGTATTTT,CASTLGSNTDTQYF
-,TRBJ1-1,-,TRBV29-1,TGCAGCGTTTCTGAGACTGAAGCTTTCTTT,CSVSETEAFF
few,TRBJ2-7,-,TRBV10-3,TGTGCCATCAGTGAGTCGATGCAGACCTACGAGCAGTACTTC,CAISESMQTYEQYF
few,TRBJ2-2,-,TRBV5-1,TGCGCCAGCAGCAGGGACGGGAAGGGTCCGAACACCGGGGAGCTGTTTTTT,CASSRDGKGPNTGELFF
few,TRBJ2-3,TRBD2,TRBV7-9,TGTGCCAGCAGCGTTGGACTAGCGGGGAACACAGATACGCAGTATTTT,CASSVGLAGNTDTQYF
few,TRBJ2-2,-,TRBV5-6,TGTGCCAGCAGCTTGGTTCGAGATCCCGGGGAGCTGTTTTTT,CASSLVRDPGELFF
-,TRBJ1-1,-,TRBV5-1,TGCGCCAGCAGCTTCGGGGCCGATAGCACTGAAGCTTTCTTT,CASSFGADSTEAFF
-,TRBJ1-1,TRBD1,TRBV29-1,TGCAGCGTCCGAACAGGGGGCGGTGGGAACACTGAAGCTTTCTTT,CSVRTGGGGNTEAFF
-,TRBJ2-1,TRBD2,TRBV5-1,TGCGCCAGCAGCACGACTAGCGGGGGTTCCTACAATGAGCAGTTCTTC,CASSTTSGGSYNEQFF
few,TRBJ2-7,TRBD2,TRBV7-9,TGTGCCAGCATCACAACTAGCGGGGCCTCCTACGAGCAGTACTTC,CASITTSGASYEQYF
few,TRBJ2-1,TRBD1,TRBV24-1,TGTGCCATCGGGACAGGGGTTTCCTACAATGAGCAGTTCTTC,CAIGTGVSYNEQFF
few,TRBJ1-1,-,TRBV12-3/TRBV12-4,TGTGCCAGCAGTTTAATACAGCTAAACACTGAAGCTTTCTTT,CASSLIQLNTEAFF
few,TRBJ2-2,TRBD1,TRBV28,TGTGCCAGCAGTTTGACAGGGTGGACGGCCGGGGAGCTGTTTTTT,CASSLTGWTAGELFF
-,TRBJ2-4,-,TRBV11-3,TGTGCCAGCAGTTATGGACAGCTAGACATTCAGTACTTC,CASSYGQLDIQYF
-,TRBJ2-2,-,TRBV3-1,TGTGCCAGCAGCCGCCGTACCGGGGAGCTGTTTTTT,CASSRRTGELFF
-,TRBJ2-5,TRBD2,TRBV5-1,TGCGCCAGCAAGGATCAGCGGGGGCAAGAGACCCAGTACTTC,CASKDQRGQETQYF
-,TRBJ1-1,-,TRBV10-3,TGTGCCATCACTGACGTTGAGGGCCCTGAAGCTTTCTTT,CAITDVEGPEAFF
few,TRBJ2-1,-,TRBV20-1,TGCAGTGCTCCCATTAGTTATGAGCAGTTCTTC,CSAPISYEQFF
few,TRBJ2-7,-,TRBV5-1,TGCGCCAGCAGCGCGCCCCCGCTGACCTACGAGCAGTACTTC,CASSAPPLTYEQYF
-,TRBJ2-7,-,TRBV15,TGTGCCACCAGCAGTTGGGGGGGCGGCTCCTACGAGCAGTACTTC,CATSSWGGGSYEQYF
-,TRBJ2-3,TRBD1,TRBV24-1,TGTGCCACCAGTGATTTGCGTTCAGGGGGCGACACAGATACGCAGTATTTT,CATSDLRSGGDTDTQYF
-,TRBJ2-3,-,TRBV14,TGTGCCAGCAGCCAAGTGGGGGGCCCCACAGATACGCAGTATTTT,CASSQVGGPTDTQYF
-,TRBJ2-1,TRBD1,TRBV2,TGTGCCAGCAGTAGGGGACGACAGGGGGTCTCCAATGAGCAGTTCTTC,CASSRGRQGVSNEQFF
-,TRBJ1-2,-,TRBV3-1,-,CASSQIWGQGNTF
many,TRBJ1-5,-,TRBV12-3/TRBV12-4,TGTGCCAGCAGTAGGGGAGGTCAGCCCCAGCATTTT,CASSRGGQPQHF
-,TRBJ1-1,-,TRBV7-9,TGTGCCAGCAGCTTAGCTAACCGCCTGAACACTGAAGCTTTCTTT,CASSLANRLNTEAFF
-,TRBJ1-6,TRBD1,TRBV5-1,TGCGCCAGCAGCTTGTTGACAGGGGATTCACCCCTCCACTTT,CASSLLTGDSPLHF
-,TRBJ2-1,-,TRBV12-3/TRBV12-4,TGTGCCAGCAGTTTAACGGGGTGGATTTTGAATGAGCAGTTCTTC,CASSLTGWILNEQFF
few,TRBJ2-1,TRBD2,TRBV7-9,TGTGCCAGCAGCTTATCCGGTGGACTAGCTATACCCTACAATGAGCAGTTCTTC,CASSLSGGLAIPYNEQFF
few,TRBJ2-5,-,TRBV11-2,TGTGCCAGCAGCTTAGGAGGGCTAGGAAAGTACTTC,CASSLGGLGKYF
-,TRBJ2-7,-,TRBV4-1,TGCGCCAGCAGCCAAGATATGGACTACGAGCAGTACTTC,CASSQDMDYEQYF
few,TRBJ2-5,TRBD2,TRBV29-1,TGCAGCGTTGAAGGCCCTCTAGCGGGAGGATGGGAGACCCAGTACTTC,CSVEGPLAGGWETQYF
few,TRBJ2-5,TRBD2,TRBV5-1,TGCGCCAGCAATGAGCGGGGGAGCGCGGGAGAGACCCAGTACTTC,CASNERGSAGETQYF
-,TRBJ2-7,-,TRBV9,TGTGCCAGCAGCGCCAGCCCGACTAGCTCCTACGAGCAGTACTTC,CASSASPTSSYEQYF
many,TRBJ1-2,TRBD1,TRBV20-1,TGCAGTGCTAGAATATCAGTTACAGGGGGCAGTACTGGGTATGGCTACACCTTC,CSARISVTGGSTGYGYTF
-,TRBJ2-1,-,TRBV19,TGTGCCAGTAGTATTAACTCAGGGGATTGGTCCTACAATGAGCAGTTCTTC,CASSINSGDWSYNEQFF